These 20 T cell receptor beta chains share one sample of origin, sequenced in a study of T cells expressing NK-cell markers (dated by TCRdb to about 2020). Library construction relied on 5' RACE. The sequencer listed for this sample is Illumina HiSeq 2000. Reprocessed by TCRdb, the reads give a single entry per CDR3 protein sequence, without DNA. The table for this sample records some 340,000 distinct CDR3 sequences. Over 4% of the sample is taken by the ten largest. The sequenced material came from blood T cells: a sorted CD56 or NKG2C T cell subset, CD4+ or CD8+ T cells, or bulk PBMC T cells (not recorded which). The source of these receptors is a man aged 18-70 years in good health.

The chain combines TRBV9 with TRBJ2-1; the D gene TCRdb calls, TRBD2, cannot be checked with no DNA. CDR1 and CDR2 from the germline V gene are SGDLS and YYNGEE. This CDR3 spans 15 amino acids. CDR3 sequence: CASSVGGGGAYEQFF.

V gene TRBV5-1 combines with J gene TRBJ2-1. The germline gives CDR1 SGHRS, CDR2 YFSETQ. The CDR3 runs 12 residues. CDR3 sequence reads: CASSLFLGEQFF.

This CDR3 is CASSAYRGQEQYF. The J gene is TRBJ2-7, the V gene TRBV12-3 or TRBV12-4; TCRdb names TRBD1, which stays unverified in the absence of DNA. This CDR3 has 13 amino acids.

V gene TRBV20-1 combines with J gene TRBJ2-3; TCRdb gives TRBD1 as the D gene, but with no DNA this cannot be confirmed. Germline values: CDR1 DFQATT, CDR2 SNEGSKA (reference sequence). There are 17 residues in the CDR3. The CDR3 spells CSARQARTGGPTDTQYF.

V usage is TRBV20-1 and J usage is TRBJ2-1; the D call from TCRdb, TRBD1, cannot be confirmed without DNA. Germline V lookup: CDR1 DFQATT, CDR2 SNEGSKA (reference sequence). The CDR3 totals 14 residues. The CDR3 protein is CSASVRGLWNEQFF.

The chain uses TRBV3-1 and TRBJ1-3. CDR3 size: 15 residues. CDR1 is LGHDT, CDR2 YNNKEL, per germline (reference sequence). CDR3 in amino acids: CASSQVFTSGNTIYF.

This chain links TRBV29-1 with TRBJ1-1. This CDR3 comprises 13 residues. From germline, CDR1 is SQVTM and CDR2 ANQGSEA. The CDR3 is CSVVLTPSTEAFF.

The chain joins TRBV6-1 to TRBJ2-2; checking the TCRdb D call of TRBD1 is not possible without DNA. The V gene's germline CDR1 is MNHNS and CDR2 SASEGT. CDR3 length: 16 residues. The CDR3 sequence is CASKRGWTGVTGELFF.

The chain recombines TRBV7-6 with TRBJ2-3; TCRdb returns TRBD2, unconfirmable since there is no DNA. There are 17 residues in the CDR3. From germline, CDR1 is SGHVS and CDR2 FNYEAQ. The CDR3 reads CASSLALQAGVGDTQYF.

The J gene is TRBJ2-2, the V gene TRBV7-3; TCRdb's D call, TRBD1, is unchecked because there is no DNA. Looked up from germline, CDR1 is SGHTA and CDR2 is FQGTGA. The CDR3 is made up of 15 amino acids. The CDR3 region is CASSLNRERTGELFF.

The chain carries TRBV28 and TRBJ2-3; TCRdb indicates TRBD2, and absent DNA this call remains unverified. Germline V gene data show CDR1 as MDHEN and CDR2 as SYDVKM. This CDR3 has 17 residues. CDR3 residues: CASSRGRSGGPTDTQYF.

The rearrangement joins TRBV6-1 to TRBJ2-6. Germline V gene data show CDR1 as MNHNS and CDR2 as SASEGT. The CDR3 consists of 14 residues. The CDR3 loop reads CAVVDSSGANVLTF.

The V call is TRBV25-1, the J call TRBJ1-5. Germline values: CDR1 MGHDK, CDR2 SYGVNS. The CDR3 is 13 amino acids. CDR3 region: CASSRGLGQPQHF. The variable domain in full, with the rest retrieved from reference TRBV25-1 and TRBJ1-5, is EADIYQTPRYLVIGTGKKITLECSQTMGHDKMYWYQQDPGMELHLIHYSYGVNSTEKGDLSSESTVSRIRTEHFPLTLESARPSHTSQYLCASSRGLGQPQHFGDGTRLSIL.

The chain joins TRBV9 to TRBJ2-2; the TRBD1 assignment by TCRdb is unverifiable without DNA. Germline V lookup: CDR1 SGDLS, CDR2 YYNGEE. The CDR3 has 15 amino acids. CDR3 residues: CASSVAGRGTGELFF.

The V and J genes are TRBV11-2 and TRBJ2-6; TCRdb selects TRBD2, and the lack of DNA leaves this call unchecked. The germline V gene has CDR1 SGHAT and CDR2 FQNNGV. This CDR3 has 18 residues. The CDR3 sequence is CASSLEGGGPSGANVLTF.

This sequence joins TRBV30 and TRBJ2-5; TCRdb reports TRBD1, a call that lacks DNA to check it against. CDR3 length equals 14 residues. CDR1 GTSNPN and CDR2 SVGIG come from the germline V gene (reference sequence). CDR3 residues: CAWSVSTGGETQYF.

The chain has TRBV7-9 and TRBJ2-1; TCRdb's assignment of TRBD1 cannot be checked, as there is no DNA. The CDR3 sequence is 17 residues long. The germline CDR1 and CDR2 sequences are SEHNR and FQNEAQ (reference sequence). This CDR3 is CASSFGPGQSSYNEQFF.

Here the CDR3 reads CSATERSGGANEQYF. The chain combines TRBV20-1 with TRBJ2-7; TCRdb picks TRBD2, but there is no DNA to check that call. The CDR3 sequence is 15 residues long. Germline V gene sequence: CDR1 DFQATT, CDR2 SNEGSKA (reference sequence).

This chain links TRBV5-1 with TRBJ1-5. From germline, CDR1 is SGHRS and CDR2 YFSETQ. This CDR3 contains 14 residues. The CDR3 protein is CASSPGLSNQPQRF.

V gene TRBV12-3 or TRBV12-4 combines with J gene TRBJ1-4. The CDR3 is 14 residues long. The CDR3 sequence: CASSPGAGGEKLFF.